Detailed here is one TCR beta chain. This clone showed up just a few times. Base qualities are not provided; no much larger clone lies one nucleotide away. From the cysteine up to the phenylalanine, the CDR3 has a length of 16 residues. The DNA shown is the 48-base CDR3, in frame from base 1. The junction shows trimming of 7 bases on V and 7 bases on J, plus 22 bases between the germline ends. CDR1 SNHLY and CDR2 FYNNEI are derived from the germline V gene. The sample belongs to a study of graft-versus-host responses after intestinal transplantation (dated by TCRdb to about 2021). Describing the broader study: The transplants that recipients received were multivisceral, liver-intestinal, or isolated intestinal. Every recipient was given anti-thymocyte globulin induction, followed by about three years of maintenance tacrolimus and steroids. Graft-versus-host and host-versus-graft alloreactive T cell clones were tracked in the graft, circulation and bone marrow after intestinal transplantation using bulk TCR-beta CDR3 sequencing. To identify alloreactive clones, pre-transplant mixed lymphocyte reaction products were sequenced and compared with unstimulated pre-transplant donor and recipient T cells. The cohort enrolled about two dozen intestinal transplant recipients including one retransplant, and 3 patients lacking pretransplant specimens were excluded. Donor T cell macrochimerism was defined as a peak of at least 4% donor T cells among recipient peripheral blood mononuclear cells. Rather than going through the commercial service, samples from a few later patients were sequenced in-house on an Illumina MiSeq and processed with MiXCR.

Receptor amplification or capture employed the immunoSEQ multiplex PCR assay. For most patients, genomic DNA was isolated with the Qiagen DNeasy Blood and Tissue Kit and sent frozen to Adaptive Biotechnologies for TCR sequencing. Adaptive Biotechnologies carried out high-throughput TCR-beta CDR3 sequencing of genomic DNA for most patients. The paper's data handling went like this. TCR sequencing data for around 19 patients were retrieved from Adaptive's ImmunoSEQ software; a few other patients were processed with MiXCR and VDJtools. To correct CD4 versus CD8 sorting errors, any sequence found in both subsets at a frequency ratio below 5:1 was removed. CDR3 nucleotide sequences shared by donor and recipient were removed because the origin of these sequences could not be assigned. Alloreactive clones required at least 2-fold expansion over unstimulated cells and minimum CFSE-low frequency of 0.002% (template counts) or 0.001% (read counts). Clones detected in sequenced pre-transplant spleen, lymph node, or MLR CFSE-low populations of the donor or recipient were defined as mappable. The cumulative frequency of alloreactive clones was calculated as a percentage of all sequences, weighted by copy number. This is the immuneACCESS table as TCRdb keeps it, with only in-frame sequences that have V and J called. A part of the clones is gone; compared with another copy, unresolved V genes explain less than half, and the rest is unexplained. V, J and clone size derive from that table, while D and trimming were established from the DNA sequence. The sample has about 10,000 clones on record, approximately 31% of them singletons. Of the sample, less than 5.5% falls within the top ten clones.

In light of the paper, this sample's time point label describes: cells obtained before transplantation from donor or recipient. In the mixed lymphocyte reactions, about 200,000 CFSE-labeled pre-transplant responders were plated with about 200,000 irradiated violet-dye-labeled stimulators and cultured for 5 to 6 days. Proliferating CD3+CD4+CFSE-low and CD3+CD8+CFSE-low responder cells were FACS-sorted on a BD Influx sorter after the mixed lymphocyte reaction. Overall study outcomes, separate from this receptor: The relatively low number and heterogeneity of intestinal transplant patients limited the conclusions. Peak levels of circulating GvH clones were associated with declines in HvG clones early after transplant. In patients with donor T cell macrochimerism, the allografts had high GvH to HvG T cell clonal ratios. GvH clones were detected in recipient bone marrow, and some of these GvH clones were observed earlier in ileal mucosa or blood, consistent with an intestinal mucosal origin.

The clonotype was recovered from a human patient who was an organ donor for intestinal transplantation. This sample comprised alloreactive CD4+ T cells from a mixed lymphocyte reaction culture, obtained before transplantation. This specimen's cell subset or site label, per the study, means: CFSE-low proliferating T cells sorted from roughly six-day pre-transplant mixed lymphocyte reaction (GvH or HvG direction). The receptor chain draws on TRBV2 and TRBJ2-2, with no D gene named confidently. At the DNA level, the sequence is TGTGCCAGCAAGGCAGAGTATTCCTGGGGATACGGGGAGCTGTTTTTT. Its amino acids are CASKAEYSWGYGELFF.